The clone carrying this T cell receptor (beta chain) was found many times. Its antigen is still unknown. Amplification of TCR beta CDR3 regions used RNA as the template. Using the HTBI primer set, a first-round RT-PCR was run on the TCR CDR3. MiXCR, applied by TCRdb to the multiplex PCR reads, yields one record per CDR3 protein. The repertoire consists of 500,000 to 700,000 distinct CDR3 sequences, with over 15% occurring once and the leading ten covering around 18%. This sample was included in a study of T cells in Graves' hyperthyroidism and ophthalmopathy. Germline V gene lookup returns CDR1 MDHEN and CDR2 SYDVKM. V was clipped by 5 bases and J by 7 bases; unmatched bases: 4. This CDR3 spans 13 amino acids. Graves' hyperthyroidism showing no ophthalmopathy progression within 18 months was considered stable. Study observations and caveats: Prediction of ophthalmopathy progression came a median approximately 7 months pre-onset. A model built on 13 V-J features separated ophthalmopathy from stable hyperthyroidism.

The sequence was collected from a woman aged 18-29 years with Graves' hyperthyroidism. Sequenced: blood. The V gene is TRBV28, the J gene TRBJ1-1, with 10 bases aligning to TRBD1. The CDR3 region is CASSPDRGIEAFF. CDR3 DNA: TGTGCCAGCAGTCCGGACAGGGGGATTGAAGCTTTCTTT.